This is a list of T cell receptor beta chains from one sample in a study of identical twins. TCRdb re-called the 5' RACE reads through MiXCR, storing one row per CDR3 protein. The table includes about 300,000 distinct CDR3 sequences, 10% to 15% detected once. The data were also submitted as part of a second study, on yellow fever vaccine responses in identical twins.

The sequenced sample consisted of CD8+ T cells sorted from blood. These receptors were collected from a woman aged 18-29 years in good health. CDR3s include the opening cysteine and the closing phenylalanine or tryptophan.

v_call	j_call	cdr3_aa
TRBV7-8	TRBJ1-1	CASSPDGVNTEAFF
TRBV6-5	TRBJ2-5	CASSLLAGGEETQYF
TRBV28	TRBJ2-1	CASRSWTGGVPSSYNEQFF
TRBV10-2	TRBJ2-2	CASSTGGNLGELFF
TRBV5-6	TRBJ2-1	CASSFGGGRWNEQFF
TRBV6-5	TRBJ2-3	CASSNWANSLDTQYF
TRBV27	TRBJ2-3	CASQSGGATDTQYF
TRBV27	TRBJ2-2	CASSPHPDRVNTGELFF
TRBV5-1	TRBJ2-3	CASSFEVPSTDTQYF
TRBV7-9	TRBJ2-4	CASSFGATGQLNIQYF
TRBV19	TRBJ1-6	CASRTFGTVDSPLHF
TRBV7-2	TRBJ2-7	CASSFGTGHRSEQYF
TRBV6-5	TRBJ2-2	CASSYSALNTGELFF
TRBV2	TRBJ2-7	CASSGPTSVTYEQYF
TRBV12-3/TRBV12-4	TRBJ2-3	CASNSDRGPDTQYF
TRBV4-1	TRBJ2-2	CASSVAGTSLGELFF
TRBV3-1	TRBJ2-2	CASSRDVGELFF
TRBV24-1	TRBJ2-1	CATSTMDGYNEQFF
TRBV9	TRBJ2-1	CASSVGMGNEQFF
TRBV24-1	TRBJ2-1	CATSEEPGQQRLKSYNEQFF
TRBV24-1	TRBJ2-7	CATSPGGSGGEQYF
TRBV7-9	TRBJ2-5	CASREGDSNQETQYF
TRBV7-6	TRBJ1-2	CASSPDRGGYGYTF
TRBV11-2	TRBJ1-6	CASSLGGGSYNSPLHF
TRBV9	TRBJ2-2	CASSAKREGQVTGELFF
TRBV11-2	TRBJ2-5	CASSFSAGWKETQYF
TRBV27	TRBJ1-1	CASSTKPGIVMNTEAFF
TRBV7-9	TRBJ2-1	CASSLAGGYNEQFF
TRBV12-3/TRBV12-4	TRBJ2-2	CASKGATGELFF
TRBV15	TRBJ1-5	CATSREAGPSNQPQHF
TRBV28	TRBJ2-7	CASSFRLGDYEQYF
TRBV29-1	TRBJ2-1	CSVEGEGDYNEQFF
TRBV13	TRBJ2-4	CASSPRDNENIQYF
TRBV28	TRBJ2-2	CASSPGISGTNTGELFF
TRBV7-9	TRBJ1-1	CASSVTGRDTEAFF